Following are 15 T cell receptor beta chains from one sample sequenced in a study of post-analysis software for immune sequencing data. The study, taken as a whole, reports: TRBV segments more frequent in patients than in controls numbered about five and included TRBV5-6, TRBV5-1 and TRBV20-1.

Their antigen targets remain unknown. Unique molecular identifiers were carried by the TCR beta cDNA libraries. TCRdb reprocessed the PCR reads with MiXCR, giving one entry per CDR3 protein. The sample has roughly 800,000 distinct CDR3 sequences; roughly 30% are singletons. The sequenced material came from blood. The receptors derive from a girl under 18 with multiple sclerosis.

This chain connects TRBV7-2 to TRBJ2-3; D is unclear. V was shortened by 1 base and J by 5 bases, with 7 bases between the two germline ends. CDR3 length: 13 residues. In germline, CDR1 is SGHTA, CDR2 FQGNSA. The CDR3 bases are TGTGCCAGCAGCTTAGTAGTTGGAGATACGCAGTATTTT. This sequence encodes CASSLVVGDTQYF.

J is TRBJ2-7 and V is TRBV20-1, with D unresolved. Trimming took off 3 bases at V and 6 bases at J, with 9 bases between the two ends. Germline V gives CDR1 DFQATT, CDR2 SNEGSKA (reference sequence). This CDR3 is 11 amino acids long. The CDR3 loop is CSASYGSEQYF. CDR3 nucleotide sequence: TGCAGTGCTAGCTATGGGTCCGAGCAGTACTTC.

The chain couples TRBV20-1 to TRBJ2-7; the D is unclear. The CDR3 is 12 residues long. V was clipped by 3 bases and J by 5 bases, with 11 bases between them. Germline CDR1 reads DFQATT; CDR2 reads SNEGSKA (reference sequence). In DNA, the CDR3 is TGCAGTGCTAGCATCGCGAAACACGAGCAGTACTTC. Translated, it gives CSASIAKHEQYF.

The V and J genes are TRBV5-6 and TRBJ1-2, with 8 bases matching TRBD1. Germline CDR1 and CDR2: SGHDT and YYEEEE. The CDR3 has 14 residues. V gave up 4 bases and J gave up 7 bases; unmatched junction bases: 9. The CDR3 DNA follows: TGTGCCAGCAGCCCCAGGACAGGGCCTGTTGGCTACACCTTC. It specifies CASSPRTGPVGYTF.

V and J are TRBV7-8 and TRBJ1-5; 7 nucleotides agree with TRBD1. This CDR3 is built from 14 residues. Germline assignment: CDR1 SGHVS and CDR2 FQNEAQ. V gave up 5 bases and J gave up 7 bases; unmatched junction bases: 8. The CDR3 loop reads CASSQGGARQPQHF. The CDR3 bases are TGTGCCAGCAGCCAGGGGGGGGCTAGGCAGCCCCAGCATTTT.

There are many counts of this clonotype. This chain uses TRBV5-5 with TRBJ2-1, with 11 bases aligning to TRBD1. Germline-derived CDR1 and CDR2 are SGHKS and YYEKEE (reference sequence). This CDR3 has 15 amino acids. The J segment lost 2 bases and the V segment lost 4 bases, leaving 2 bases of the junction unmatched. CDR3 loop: CASSPDRGPYNEQFF. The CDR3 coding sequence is TGTGCCAGCAGCCCGGACAGGGGGCCCTACAATGAGCAGTTCTTC.

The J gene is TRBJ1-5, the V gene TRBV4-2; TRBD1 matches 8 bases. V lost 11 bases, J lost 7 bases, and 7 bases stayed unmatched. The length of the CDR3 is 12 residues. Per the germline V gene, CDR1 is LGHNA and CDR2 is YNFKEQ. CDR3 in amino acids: CAAGTGVQPQHF. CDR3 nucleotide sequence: TGTGCCGCCGGGACAGGCGTCCAGCCCCAGCATTTT.

The CDR3 loop is CATSDFLAGHTGELFF. CDR3 nucleotides: TGTGCCACCAGTGATTTCCTGGCAGGACACACCGGGGAGCTGTTTTTT. V is TRBV24-1 and J is TRBJ2-2; D gene unclear. The germline gives CDR1 KGHDR, CDR2 SFDVKD. The CDR3 extends over 16 amino acids. V shed 1 base and J shed 3 bases, with 11 bases lying between them.

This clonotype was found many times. CDR3 sequence (DNA): TGCAGTGCTAGTCCTGGACTAGCGGGACGGGAGCAGTACTTC. Protein: CSASPGLAGREQYF. The V gene is TRBV20-1, the J gene TRBJ2-7, with 12 bases aligning to TRBD2. Germline trimming cut 3 bases from V and 7 bases from J; bases unmatched to any gene: 7. Germline loops: CDR1 DFQATT, CDR2 SNEGSKA (reference sequence). CDR3 length equals 14 residues.

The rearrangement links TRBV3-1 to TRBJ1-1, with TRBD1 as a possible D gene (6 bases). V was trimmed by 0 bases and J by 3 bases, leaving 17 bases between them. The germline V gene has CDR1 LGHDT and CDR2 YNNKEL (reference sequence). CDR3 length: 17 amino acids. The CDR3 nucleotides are TGTGCCAGCAGCCAAGATCTGAGGGGGGGGCTATACACTGAAGCTTTCTTT. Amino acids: CASSQDLRGGLYTEAFF.

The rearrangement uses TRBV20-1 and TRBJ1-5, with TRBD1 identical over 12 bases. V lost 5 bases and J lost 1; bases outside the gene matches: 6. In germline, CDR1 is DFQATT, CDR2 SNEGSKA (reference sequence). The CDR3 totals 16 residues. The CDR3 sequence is CSASGQGAISNQPQHF. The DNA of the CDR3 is TGCAGTGCTTCGGGACAGGGGGCGATAAGCAATCAGCCCCAGCATTTT.

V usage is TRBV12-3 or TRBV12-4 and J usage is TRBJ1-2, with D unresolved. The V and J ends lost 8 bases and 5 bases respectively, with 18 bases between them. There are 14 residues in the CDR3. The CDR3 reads CASDGAGVGYGYTF. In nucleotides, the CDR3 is TGTGCCAGCGACGGAGCCGGGGTGGGATATGGCTACACCTTC.

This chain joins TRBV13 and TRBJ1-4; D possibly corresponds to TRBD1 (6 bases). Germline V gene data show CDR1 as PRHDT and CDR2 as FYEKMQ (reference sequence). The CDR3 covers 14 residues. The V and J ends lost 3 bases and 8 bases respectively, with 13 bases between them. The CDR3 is CASSFGGGREKLFF. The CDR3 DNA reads TGTGCCAGCAGCTTCGGAGGGGGTCGGGAAAAACTGTTTTTT.

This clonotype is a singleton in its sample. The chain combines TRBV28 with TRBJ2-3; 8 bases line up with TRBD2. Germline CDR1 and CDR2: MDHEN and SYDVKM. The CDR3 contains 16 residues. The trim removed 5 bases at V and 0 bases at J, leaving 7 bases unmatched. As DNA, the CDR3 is TGTGCCAGCAGTCCCCCCTCTAGCGGGAGCACAGATACGCAGTATTTT. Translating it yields CASSPPSSGSTDTQYF.

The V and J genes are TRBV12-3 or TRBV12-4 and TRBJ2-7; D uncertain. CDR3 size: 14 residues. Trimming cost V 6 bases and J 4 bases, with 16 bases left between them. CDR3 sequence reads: CASSRLESRYEQYF. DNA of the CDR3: TGTGCCAGCAGCCGCCTTGAGTCGCGGTACGAGCAGTACTTC.